This T cell receptor (beta chain) came from a study of T-cell memory formation after mild COVID-19. Overall study: TCR clusters were mostly confined to one donor each. Regarding the study as a whole: Second-wave clones peaking on day 37 lacked confirmed SARS-CoV-2 specificity. Contracting CD4+ clones lay largely in CM and EM, with CD8+ ones residing in EMRA.

Libraries for TCRalpha and TCRbeta carried sample barcodes and unique molecular identifiers via 5'RACE. TCRdb used MiXCR to reprocess the 5' RACE reads, holding one entry per CDR3 protein. In the table there are about 340,000 distinct CDR3 sequences, roughly 14% of which are singletons. Concerning this clonotype itself: Its antigen is not known.

Germline CDR1 is DFQATT and CDR2 is SNEGSKA (reference sequence). V lost 0 bases, J lost 6 bases, and 8 bases lay in between. The CDR3 is made up of 12 amino acids. The chain links TRBV20-1 to TRBJ1-2; maybe TRBD1 (5 bases). The origin of this receptor is a man aged 18 to 30 who had mild COVID-19 (a few samples of this study predate the infection). Cell type and time point are not known. Sequencing used PBMCs or a T cell subset sorted from them (not recorded which). The CDR3 reads CSAREQADGYTF. The CDR3 DNA is TGCAGTGCTAGAGAACAGGCGGATGGCTACACCTTC.